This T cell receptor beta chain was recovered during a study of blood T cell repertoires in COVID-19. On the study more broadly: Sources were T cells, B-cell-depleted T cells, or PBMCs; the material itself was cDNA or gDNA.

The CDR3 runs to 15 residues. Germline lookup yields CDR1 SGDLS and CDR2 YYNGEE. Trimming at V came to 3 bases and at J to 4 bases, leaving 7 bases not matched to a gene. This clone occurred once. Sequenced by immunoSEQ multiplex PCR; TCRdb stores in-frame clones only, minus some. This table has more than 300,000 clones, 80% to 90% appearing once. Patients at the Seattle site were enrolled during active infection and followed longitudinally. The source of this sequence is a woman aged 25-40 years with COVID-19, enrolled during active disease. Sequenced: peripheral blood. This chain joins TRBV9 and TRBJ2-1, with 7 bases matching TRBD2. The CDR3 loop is CASSGAGEGYNEQFF. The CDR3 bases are TGTGCCAGCAGCGGGGCGGGAGAGGGTTACAATGAGCAGTTCTTC.